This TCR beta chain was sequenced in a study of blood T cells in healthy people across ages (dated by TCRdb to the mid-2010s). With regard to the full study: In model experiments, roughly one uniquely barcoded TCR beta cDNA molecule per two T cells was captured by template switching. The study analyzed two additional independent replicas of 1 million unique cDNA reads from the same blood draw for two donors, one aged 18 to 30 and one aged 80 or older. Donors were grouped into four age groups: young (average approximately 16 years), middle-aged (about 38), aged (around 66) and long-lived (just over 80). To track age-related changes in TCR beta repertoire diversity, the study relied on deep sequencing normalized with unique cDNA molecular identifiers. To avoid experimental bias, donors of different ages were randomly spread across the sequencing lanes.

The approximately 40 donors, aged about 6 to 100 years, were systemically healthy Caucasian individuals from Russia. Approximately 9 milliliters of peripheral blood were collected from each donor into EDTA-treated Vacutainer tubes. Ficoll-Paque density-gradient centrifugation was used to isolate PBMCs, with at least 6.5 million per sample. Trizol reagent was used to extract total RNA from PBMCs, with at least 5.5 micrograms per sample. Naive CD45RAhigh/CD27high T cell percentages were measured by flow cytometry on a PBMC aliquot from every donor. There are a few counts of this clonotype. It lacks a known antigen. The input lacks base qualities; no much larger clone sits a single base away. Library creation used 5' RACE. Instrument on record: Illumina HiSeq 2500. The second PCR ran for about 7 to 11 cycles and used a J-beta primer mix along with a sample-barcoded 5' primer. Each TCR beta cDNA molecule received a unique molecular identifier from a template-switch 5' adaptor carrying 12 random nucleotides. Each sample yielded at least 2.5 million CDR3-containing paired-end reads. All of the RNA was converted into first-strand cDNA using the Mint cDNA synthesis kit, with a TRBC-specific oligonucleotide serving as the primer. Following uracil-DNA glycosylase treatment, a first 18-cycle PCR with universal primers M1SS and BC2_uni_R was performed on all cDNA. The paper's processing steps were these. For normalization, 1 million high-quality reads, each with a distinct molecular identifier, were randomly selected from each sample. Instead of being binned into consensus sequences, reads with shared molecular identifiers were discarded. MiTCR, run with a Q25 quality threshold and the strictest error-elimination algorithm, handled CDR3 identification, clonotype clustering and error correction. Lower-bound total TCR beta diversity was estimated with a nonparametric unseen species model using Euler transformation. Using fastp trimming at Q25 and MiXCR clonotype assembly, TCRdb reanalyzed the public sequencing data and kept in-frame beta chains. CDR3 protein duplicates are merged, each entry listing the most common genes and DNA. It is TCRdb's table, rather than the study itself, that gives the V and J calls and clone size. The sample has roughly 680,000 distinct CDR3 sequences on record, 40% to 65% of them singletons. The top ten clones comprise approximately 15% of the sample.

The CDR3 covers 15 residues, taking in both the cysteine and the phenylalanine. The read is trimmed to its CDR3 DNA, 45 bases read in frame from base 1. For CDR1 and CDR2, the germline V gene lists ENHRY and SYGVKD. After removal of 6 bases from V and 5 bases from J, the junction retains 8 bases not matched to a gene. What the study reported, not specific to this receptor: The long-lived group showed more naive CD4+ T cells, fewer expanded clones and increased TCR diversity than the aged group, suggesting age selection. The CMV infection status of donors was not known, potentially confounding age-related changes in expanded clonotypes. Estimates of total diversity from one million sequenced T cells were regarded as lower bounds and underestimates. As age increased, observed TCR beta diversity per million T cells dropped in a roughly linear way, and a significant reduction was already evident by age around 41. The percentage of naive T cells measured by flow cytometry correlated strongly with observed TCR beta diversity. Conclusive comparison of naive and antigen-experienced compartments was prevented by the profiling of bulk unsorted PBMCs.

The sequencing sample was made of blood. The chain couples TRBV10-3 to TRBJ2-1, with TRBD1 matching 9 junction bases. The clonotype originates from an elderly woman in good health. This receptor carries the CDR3 CAISRTGGRDNEQFF. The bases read TGTGCCATCAGCCGCACAGGGGGCCGCGACAATGAGCAGTTCTTC.